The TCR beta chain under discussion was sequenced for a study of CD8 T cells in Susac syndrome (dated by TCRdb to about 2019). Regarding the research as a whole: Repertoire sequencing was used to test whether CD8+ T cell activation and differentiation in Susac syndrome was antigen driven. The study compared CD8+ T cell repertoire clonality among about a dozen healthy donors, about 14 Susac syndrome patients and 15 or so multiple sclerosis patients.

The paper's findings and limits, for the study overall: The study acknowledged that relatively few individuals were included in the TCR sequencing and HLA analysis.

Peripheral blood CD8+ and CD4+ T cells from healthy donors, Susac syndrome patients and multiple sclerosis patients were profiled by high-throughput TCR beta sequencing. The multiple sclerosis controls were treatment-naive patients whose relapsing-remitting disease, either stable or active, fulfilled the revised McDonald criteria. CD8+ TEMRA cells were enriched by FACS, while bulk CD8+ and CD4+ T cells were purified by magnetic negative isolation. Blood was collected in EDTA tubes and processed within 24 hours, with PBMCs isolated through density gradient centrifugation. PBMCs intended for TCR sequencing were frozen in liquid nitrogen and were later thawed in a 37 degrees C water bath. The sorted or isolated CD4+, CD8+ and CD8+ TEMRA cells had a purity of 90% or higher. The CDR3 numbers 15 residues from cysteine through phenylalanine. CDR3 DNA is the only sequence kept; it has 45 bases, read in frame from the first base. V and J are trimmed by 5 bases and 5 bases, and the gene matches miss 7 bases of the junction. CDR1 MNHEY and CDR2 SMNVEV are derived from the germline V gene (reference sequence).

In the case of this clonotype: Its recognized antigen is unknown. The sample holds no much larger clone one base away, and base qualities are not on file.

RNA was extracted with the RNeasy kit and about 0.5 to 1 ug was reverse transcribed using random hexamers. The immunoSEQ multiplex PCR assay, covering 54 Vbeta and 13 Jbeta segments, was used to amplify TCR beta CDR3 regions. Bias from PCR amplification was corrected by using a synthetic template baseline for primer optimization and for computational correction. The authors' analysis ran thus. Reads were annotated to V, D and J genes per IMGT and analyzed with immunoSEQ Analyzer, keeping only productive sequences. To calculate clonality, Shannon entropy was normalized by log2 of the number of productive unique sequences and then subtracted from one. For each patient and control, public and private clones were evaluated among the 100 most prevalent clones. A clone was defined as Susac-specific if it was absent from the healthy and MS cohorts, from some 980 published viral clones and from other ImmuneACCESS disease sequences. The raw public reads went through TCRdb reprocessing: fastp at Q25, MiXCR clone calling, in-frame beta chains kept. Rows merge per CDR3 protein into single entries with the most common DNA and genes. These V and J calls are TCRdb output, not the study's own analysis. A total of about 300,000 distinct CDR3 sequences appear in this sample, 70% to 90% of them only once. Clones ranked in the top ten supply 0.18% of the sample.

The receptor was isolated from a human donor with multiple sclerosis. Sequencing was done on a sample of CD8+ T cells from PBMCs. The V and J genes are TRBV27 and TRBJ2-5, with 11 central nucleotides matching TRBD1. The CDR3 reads CASSRTDRGRETQYF. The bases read TGTGCCAGCAGTAGAACGGACAGGGGGCGGGAGACCCAGTACTTC.